A selection of T cell receptor beta chains follows, all from one sample in a study of cytomegalovirus exposure and HLA in healthy donors. This table comes from immunoSEQ multiplex PCR, and its TCRdb copy is limited to in-frame clones, with some not included. The sample shows over 70,000 clones, about two thirds of them seen only once. The sequencing input was PBMCs. These receptors all stem from a man between 40 and 49 years old in good health and CMV-seropositive. CDR3s include the opening cysteine and the closing phenylalanine or tryptophan. The D gene is left open where the match is weak. The size field is filled for only some rows; it gives once, few, many or a size class.

j_call cdr3_length v_call d_call clone_size cdr3_nt cdr3_aa
TRBJ2-7 14 TRBV27 TRBD2 . TGTGCCAGCGAGTATAGCGGGAGAAGGTACGAGCAGTACTTC CASEYSGRRYEQYF
TRBJ2-2 18 TRBV7-9 . . TGTGCCAGCAGCTTAGAGGGCAGGGCCGGTTTCTACACCGGGGAGCTGTTTTTT CASSLEGRAGFYTGELFF
TRBJ2-3 16 TRBV6-6 TRBD2 . TGTGCCAGCCTCATTGGGACTAGCGGGAGGAGAGATACGCAGTATTTT CASLIGTSGRRDTQYF
TRBJ1-1 15 TRBV6-5 . . TGTGCCAGCAGATACCCCGGGGGATCGAACACTGAAGCTTTCTTT CASRYPGGSNTEAFF
TRBJ2-5 13 TRBV5-1 . once TGCGCCAGCAGCCTGACAGTCCAAGAGACCCAGTACTTC CASSLTVQETQYF
TRBJ2-3 13 TRBV30 . . TGTGTCTGGAGCACGCGAAGCACAGATACGCAGTATTTT CVWSTRSTDTQYF
TRBJ2-1 15 TRBV4-3 TRBD2 . TGCGCCAGCAGCCAAGAGGCGGGGGGGAGGAATGAGCAGTTCTTC CASSQEAGGRNEQFF
TRBJ1-2 11 TRBV20-1 . . TGCAGTGCTAGTTGGGGGCGCGGCTACACCTTC CSASWGRGYTF
TRBJ1-4 15 TRBV30 . . TGTGCCTGGAGTGTGGCGGGGACTAGGAATGAAAAACTGTTTTTT CAWSVAGTRNEKLFF
TRBJ1-1 13 TRBV5-1 . . TGCGCCAGCCGAGGGGAGGGGTACACTGAAGCTTTCTTT CASRGEGYTEAFF
TRBJ2-2 12 TRBV11-3 TRBD2 . TGTGCCAGCAGTCGGGGGGCCGGGGAGCTGTTTTTT CASSRGAGELFF
TRBJ1-5 15 TRBV9 . . TGTGCCAGCAGCCGGGGGGAGGGGAACATTCAGCCCCAGCATTTT CASSRGEGNIQPQHF
TRBJ2-2 16 TRBV4-2 TRBD1 . TGTGCCAGCAGCCAGCCGGGACAGCCCAACACCGGGGAGCTGTTTTTT CASSQPGQPNTGELFF
TRBJ1-3 12 TRBV19 . . TGTGCCAGTACCTCAGGGGGAAACACCATATATTTT CASTSGGNTIYF
TRBJ2-3 15 TRBV6-5 . . TGTGCCAGCAGTGCGGGGGCGGGGGGCACAGATACGCAGTATTTT CASSAGAGGTDTQYF
TRBJ1-5 15 TRBV14 TRBD1 . TGTGCCAGCAGCCTGGGACAGGGTAGCAATCAGCCCCAGCATTTT CASSLGQGSNQPQHF
TRBJ1-2 14 TRBV28 TRBD1 . TGTGCCAGCAGTCCCGGGACAGGGGACTATGGCTACACCTTC CASSPGTGDYGYTF
TRBJ2-6 15 TRBV27 . . TGTGCCAGCAGTTTCTATACCTCTGGGGCCAACGTCCTGACTTTC CASSFYTSGANVLTF
TRBJ1-3 15 TRBV5-5 . few TGTGCCAGCAGCCCCGAGATTGCCCGTGGAAACACCATATATTTT CASSPEIARGNTIYF
TRBJ1-6 16 TRBV4-1 TRBD1 . TGCGCCAGCAGCCAAACAACAGGGGGCTCGAATTCACCCCTCCACTTT CASSQTTGGSNSPLHF
TRBJ2-7 14 TRBV5-1 . . TGCGCCAGCAGCTTGGCCTCAGGAACGGTTGAGCAGTACTTC CASSLASGTVEQYF
TRBJ1-2 13 TRBV7-2 . . TGTGCCACCTCCCGACAGGCCAACTATGGCTACACCTTC CATSRQANYGYTF
TRBJ1-1 14 TRBV4-3 . . TGCGCCAGCAGCCAAGATCGCGGGAACACTGAAGCTTTCTTT CASSQDRGNTEAFF
TRBJ2-1 15 TRBV29-1 TRBD2 . TGCAGCGTTGAGGAGGAGTTGGGACTAGCGGGAGACAAATTCTTC CSVEEELGLAGDKFF
TRBJ2-7 15 TRBV7-9 . . TGTGCCAGCAGCTTACCAGTCATCGCCTCCTACGAGCAGTACTTC CASSLPVIASYEQYF
TRBJ1-2 13 TRBV6-5 TRBD1 . TGTGCCAGCAGGAGGGACAGGCAGGGGATGTCCACCTTC CASRRDRQGMSTF
TRBJ1-1 16 TRBV7-9 . . TGTGCCAGCGGGTCTCATACAGGCCTCATGAACACTGAAGCTTTCTTT CASGSHTGLMNTEAFF
TRBJ1-2 13 TRBV6-5 . . TGTGCCAGCAGTTACTCGGACAGCTATGGCTACACCTTC CASSYSDSYGYTF
TRBJ2-1 18 TRBV5-6 TRBD2 . TGTGCCAGCGCCCCTCCCTGGACTAGCGGGAGTCAGGGGAATGAGCAGTTCTTC CASAPPWTSGSQGNEQFF
TRBJ2-7 15 TRBV29-1 . . TGCAGCGTTGAAGGGAGTCGGAGGGAACCCTACGAGCAGTACTTC CSVEGSRREPYEQYF
TRBJ1-2 13 TRBV18 . few TGTGCCAGCTCCCAGGGCCAGCACTATGGCTACACCTTC CASSQGQHYGYTF
TRBJ1-1 15 TRBV28 TRBD1 . TGTGCCAGCAGTTCGACAGGGGGCGAGAACACTGAAGCTTTCTTT CASSSTGGENTEAFF